Detailed here is one TCR beta chain. What it binds is not known. There are 15 residues in the CDR3. V was pared by 3 bases and J by 6 bases, with 17 bases between. Germline-derived CDR1 and CDR2 are MNHEY and SMNVEV (reference sequence). This sample is part of a study of beta chain features in type 1 diabetes. Study outcomes and limitations: Overrepresentation of cells with high TCR expression could result from cDNA sequencing.

Reverse transcription of all isolated RNA meant that expressed TCRB transcripts were sequenced. TCRdb keeps only in-frame clones here, not all; method: immunoSEQ multiplex PCR. The profile shows 970,000 or so clones, about a sixth of them singletons. The receptor was derived from a woman aged 18-29 years in good health. The chain links TRBV27 to TRBJ1-2, with D maybe TRBD1 (6 bases). The material sequenced was naive CD4+ T cells from blood. CDR3 coding DNA: TGTGCCAGCAGTTTCACCGGGACACTAGGGGATGGCTACACCTTC. It yields the protein CASSFTGTLGDGYTF.